In its sample, the clone carrying this TCR beta chain was seen once. This sample was included in a study of cytomegalovirus exposure and HLA in healthy donors. Primers: 60 Vbeta forward and 13 Jbeta reverse. Profiling relied on immunoSEQ multiplex PCR, and the TCRdb table lists in-frame clones only, not all of them. This sample has about 150,000 clones, with roughly 80% found just once. The CDR3 is made up of 15 amino acids. Trimming removed 5 bases from V and 4 bases from J; junction bases left unmatched: 9. The germline CDR1 and CDR2 sequences are SGHTA and FQGNSA. The sequence derives from a woman in her thirties or forties in good health and CMV-seropositive. The chain uses TRBV7-2 and TRBJ2-3; 7 bases match TRBD1. The sample comprised PBMCs. The CDR3 reads CASSTSRQGPDTQYF. CDR3 DNA sequence: TGTGCCAGCAGCACAAGCCGACAGGGTCCAGATACGCAGTATTTT.